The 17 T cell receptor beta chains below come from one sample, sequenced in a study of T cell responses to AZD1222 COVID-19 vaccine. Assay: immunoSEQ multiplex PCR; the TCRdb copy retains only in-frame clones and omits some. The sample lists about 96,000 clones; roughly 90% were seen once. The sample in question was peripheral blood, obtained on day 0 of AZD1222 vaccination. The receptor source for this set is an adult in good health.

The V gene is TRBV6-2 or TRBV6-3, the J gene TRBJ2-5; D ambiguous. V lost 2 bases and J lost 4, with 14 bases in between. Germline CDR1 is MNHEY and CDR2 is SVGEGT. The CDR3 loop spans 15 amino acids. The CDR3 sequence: CASSYRPSEGETQYF. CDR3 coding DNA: TGTGCCAGCAGTTACCGCCCGAGCGAAGGAGAGACCCAGTACTTC.

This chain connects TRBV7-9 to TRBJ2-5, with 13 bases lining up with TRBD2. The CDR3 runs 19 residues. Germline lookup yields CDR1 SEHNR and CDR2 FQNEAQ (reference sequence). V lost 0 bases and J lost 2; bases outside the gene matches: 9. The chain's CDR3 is CASSLARGGTSGTQETQYF. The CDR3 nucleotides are TGTGCCAGCAGCTTAGCGAGGGGGGGGACTAGCGGGACGCAAGAGACCCAGTACTTC.

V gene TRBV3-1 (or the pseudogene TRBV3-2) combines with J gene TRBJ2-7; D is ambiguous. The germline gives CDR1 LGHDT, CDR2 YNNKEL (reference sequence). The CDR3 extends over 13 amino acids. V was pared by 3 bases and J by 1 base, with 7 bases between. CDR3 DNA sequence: TGTGCCAGCAGCCAGTCGGAGTCCTACGAGCAGTACTTC. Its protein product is CASSQSESYEQYF.

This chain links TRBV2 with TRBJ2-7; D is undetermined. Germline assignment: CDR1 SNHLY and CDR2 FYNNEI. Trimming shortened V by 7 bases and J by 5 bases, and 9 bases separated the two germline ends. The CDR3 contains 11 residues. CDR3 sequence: CASIAANEQYF. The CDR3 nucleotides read TGTGCCAGCATTGCAGCGAACGAGCAGTACTTC.

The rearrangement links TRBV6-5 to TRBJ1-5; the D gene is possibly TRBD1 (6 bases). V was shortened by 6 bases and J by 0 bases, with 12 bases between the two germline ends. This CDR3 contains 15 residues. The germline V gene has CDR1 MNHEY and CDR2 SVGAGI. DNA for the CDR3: TGTGCCAGCAGGTCACAGGGAACTAGCAATCAGCCCCAGCATTTT. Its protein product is CASRSQGTSNQPQHF.

The CDR3 nucleotides are TGTGCCAGCTACTATGGGACAGGGGCCAATGAGCAGTTCTTC. It specifies CASYYGTGANEQFF. The chain combines TRBV7-9 with TRBJ2-1; 10 nucleotides line up with TRBD1. CDR1 and CDR2 (germline): SEHNR, FQNEAQ (reference sequence). V dropped 8 bases and J dropped 6; count of bases not matched to a gene: 7. The CDR3 loop spans 14 amino acids.

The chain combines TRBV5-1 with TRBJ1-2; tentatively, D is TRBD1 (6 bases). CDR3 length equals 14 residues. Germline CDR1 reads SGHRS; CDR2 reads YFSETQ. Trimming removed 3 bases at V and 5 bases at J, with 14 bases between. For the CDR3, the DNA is TGCGCCAGCAGCTCTGCCGGGACAATGTATGGCTACACCTTC. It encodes CASSSAGTMYGYTF.

The CDR3 region is CSVMAASYEQYF. The CDR3 DNA follows: TGCAGCGTTATGGCAGCCTCCTACGAGCAGTACTTC. The V gene is TRBV29-1, the J gene TRBJ2-7; D unresolved. CDR3 size: 12 residues. Trimming removed 5 bases at V and 0 bases at J, with 8 bases between. CDR1 is SQVTM, CDR2 ANQGSEA, per germline.

The CDR3: CASSPGQLGDTQYF. The CDR3 DNA reads TGTGCCAGCAGTCCAGGACAGTTAGGGGATACGCAGTATTTT. The chain employs TRBV27 and TRBJ2-3, with D perhaps TRBD1 (6 bases). There are 14 residues in the CDR3. Trimming left V 5 bases short and J 6 bases short, with 15 bases between. Germline assignment: CDR1 MNHEY and CDR2 SMNVEV (reference sequence).

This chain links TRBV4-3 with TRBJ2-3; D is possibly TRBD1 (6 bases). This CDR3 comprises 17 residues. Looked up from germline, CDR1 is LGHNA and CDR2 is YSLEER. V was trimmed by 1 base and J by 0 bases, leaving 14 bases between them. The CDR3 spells CASSQGGHFSSTDTQYF. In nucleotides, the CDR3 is TGCGCCAGCAGCCAAGGGGGACACTTCTCCAGCACAGATACGCAGTATTTT.

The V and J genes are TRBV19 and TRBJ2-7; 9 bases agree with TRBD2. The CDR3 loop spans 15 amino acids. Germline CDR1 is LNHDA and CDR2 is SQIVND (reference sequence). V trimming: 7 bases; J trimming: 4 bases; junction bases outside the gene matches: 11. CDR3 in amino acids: CASTVGAGGRYEQYF. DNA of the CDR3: TGTGCCAGTACGGTGGGAGCGGGAGGTCGGTACGAGCAGTACTTC.

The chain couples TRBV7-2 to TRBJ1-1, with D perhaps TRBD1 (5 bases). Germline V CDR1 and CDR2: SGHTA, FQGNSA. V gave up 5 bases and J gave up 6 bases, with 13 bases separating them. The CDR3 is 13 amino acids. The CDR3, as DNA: TGTGCCAGCAGCCCGGGGGGGTTCCCTGAAGCTTTCTTT. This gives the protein CASSPGGFPEAFF. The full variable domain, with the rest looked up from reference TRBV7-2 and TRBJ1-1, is GAGVSQSPSNKVTEKGKDVELRCDPISGHTALYWYRQSLGQGLEFLIYFQGNSAPDKSGLPSDRFSAERTGGSVSTLTIQRTQQEDSAVYLCASSPGGFPEAFFGQGTRLTVV.

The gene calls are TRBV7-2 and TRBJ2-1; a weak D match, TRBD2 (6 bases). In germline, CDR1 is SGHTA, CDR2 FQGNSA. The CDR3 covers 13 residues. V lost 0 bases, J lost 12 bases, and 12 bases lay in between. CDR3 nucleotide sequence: TGTGCCAGCAGCTTAGCGGGGGGAATGGTGCAGTTCTTC. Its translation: CASSLAGGMVQFF.

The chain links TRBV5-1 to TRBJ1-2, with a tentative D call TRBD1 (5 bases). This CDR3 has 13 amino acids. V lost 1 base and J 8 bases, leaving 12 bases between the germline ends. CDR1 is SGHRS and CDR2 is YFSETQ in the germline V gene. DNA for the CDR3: TGCGCCAGCAGCTTGACAGGCGATAGCGGCTACACCTTC. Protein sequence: CASSLTGDSGYTF.

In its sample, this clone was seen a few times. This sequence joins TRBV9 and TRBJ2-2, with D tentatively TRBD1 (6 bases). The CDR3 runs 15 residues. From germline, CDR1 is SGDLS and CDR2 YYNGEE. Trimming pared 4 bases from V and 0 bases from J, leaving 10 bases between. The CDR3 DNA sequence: TGTGCCAGCAGCTTTGGACAGACGAACACCGGGGAGCTGTTTTTT. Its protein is CASSFGQTNTGELFF.

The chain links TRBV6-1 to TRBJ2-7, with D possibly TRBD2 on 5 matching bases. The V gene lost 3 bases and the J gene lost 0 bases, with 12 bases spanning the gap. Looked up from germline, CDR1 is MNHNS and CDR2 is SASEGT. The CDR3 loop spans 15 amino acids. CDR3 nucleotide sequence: TGTGCCAGCAGTGATGGACTGGCTAGCTCCTACGAGCAGTACTTC. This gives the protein CASSDGLASSYEQYF.

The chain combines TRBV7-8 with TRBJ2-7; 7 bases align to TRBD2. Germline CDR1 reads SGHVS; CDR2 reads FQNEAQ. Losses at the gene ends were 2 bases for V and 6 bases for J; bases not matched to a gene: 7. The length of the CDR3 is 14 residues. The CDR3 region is CASSLLAGESEQYF. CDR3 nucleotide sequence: TGTGCCAGCAGCTTACTGGCGGGAGAATCCGAGCAGTACTTC. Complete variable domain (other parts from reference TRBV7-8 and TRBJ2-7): GAGVSQSPRYKVAKRGQDVALRCDPISGHVSLFWYQQALGQGPEFLTYFQNEAQLDKSGLPSDRFFAERPEGSVSTLKIQRTQQEDSAVYLCASSLLAGESEQYFGPGTRLTVT.